This TCR beta chain came from a study of cytomegalovirus exposure and HLA in healthy donors. A remark on this clone: Its antigen is still unknown.

The germline V gene has CDR1 SGDLS and CDR2 YYNGEE. With V trimmed by 0 bases and J by 1 base, 5 bases remained unmatched. The CDR3 runs 17 residues. Points from the study as a whole: Researchers catalogued roughly 170 TCR beta chains as cytomegalovirus-associated. Most TCRs appeared rarely, but some public TCRs recurred in many donors. Common viral pathogens (according to a later analysis) appeared linked to several of the most significant clusters.

Healthy bone marrow donors made up the donors. The primer mix had 60 Vbeta and 13 Jbeta primers. Measured with immunoSEQ multiplex PCR; TCRdb has only the in-frame clones, and not every one. The data show 180,000 or so clones, under 85% seen once. The V gene is TRBV9, the J gene TRBJ2-3, with 10 bases aligning to TRBD2. This sequence originates from a female donor in good health and CMV-seronegative. Material: PBMCs. CDR3 DNA: TGTGCCAGCAGCGTAGAGCGCCTAGCGGGAGGCACAGATACGCAGTATTTT. Its protein product is CASSVERLAGGTDTQYF.